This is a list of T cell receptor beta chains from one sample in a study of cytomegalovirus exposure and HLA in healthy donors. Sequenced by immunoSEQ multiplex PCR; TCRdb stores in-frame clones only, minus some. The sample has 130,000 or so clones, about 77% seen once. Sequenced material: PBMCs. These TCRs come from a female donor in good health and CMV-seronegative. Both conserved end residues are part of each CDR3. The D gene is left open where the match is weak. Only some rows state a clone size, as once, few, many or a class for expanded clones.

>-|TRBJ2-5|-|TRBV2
CASSRGTRQETQYF
TGTGCCAGCAGCCGCGGGACCAGACAAGAGACCCAGTACTTC
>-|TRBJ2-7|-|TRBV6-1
CASSETRTYEQYF
TGTGCCAGCAGTGAAACTAGGACGTACGAGCAGTACTTC
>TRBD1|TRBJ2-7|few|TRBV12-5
CASGPPGQFVEQYF
TGTGCTAGTGGCCCCCCGGGACAGTTCGTCGAGCAGTACTTC
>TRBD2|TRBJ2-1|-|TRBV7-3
CASSRYAGLAGAGYNEQFF
TGTGCCAGCAGCCGATACGCGGGACTAGCGGGAGCGGGATACAATGAGCAGTTCTTC
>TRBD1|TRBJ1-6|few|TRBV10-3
CAISLGQGDSPLHF
TGTGCCATCAGTCTTGGACAGGGAGATTCACCCCTCCACTTT
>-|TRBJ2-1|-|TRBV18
CASSLPTQSSYNEQFF
TGTGCCAGCTCACTCCCGACACAGAGCTCCTACAATGAGCAGTTCTTC
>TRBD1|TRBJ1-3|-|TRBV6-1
CASTWDRGAGNTIYF
TGTGCCAGCACGTGGGACAGGGGAGCCGGAAACACCATATATTTT
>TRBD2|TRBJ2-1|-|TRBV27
CASSLTSGVDNEQFF
TGTGCCAGCAGCCTGACTAGCGGGGTTGACAATGAGCAGTTCTTC
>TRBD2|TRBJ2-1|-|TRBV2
CASSEVAGGPGNEQFF
TGTGCCAGCAGTGAAGTAGCGGGGGGGCCAGGTAATGAGCAGTTCTTC
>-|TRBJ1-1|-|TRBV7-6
CASSYSRGDTEAFF
TGTGCCAGCAGCTATAGCCGGGGAGACACTGAAGCTTTCTTT
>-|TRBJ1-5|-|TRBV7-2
CASSWGGLGGNQPQHF
TGTGCCAGCAGCTGGGGGGGGCTCGGCGGCAATCAGCCCCAGCATTTT
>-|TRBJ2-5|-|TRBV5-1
CASSWTAIQETQYF
TGCGCCAGCAGCTGGACAGCAATCCAAGAGACCCAGTACTTC
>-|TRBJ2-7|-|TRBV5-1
CASSFSNQAYEQYF
TGCGCCAGCAGCTTTTCCAACCAAGCCTACGAGCAGTACTTC
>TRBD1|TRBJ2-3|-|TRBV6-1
CASSEMWTGDTDTQYF
TGTGCCAGCAGTGAAATGTGGACAGGGGATACAGATACGCAGTATTTT
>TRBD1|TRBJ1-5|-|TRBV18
CASSPQGQGNQPQHF
TGTGCCAGCTCACCACAGGGACAGGGGAATCAGCCCCAGCATTTT
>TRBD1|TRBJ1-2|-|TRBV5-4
CASSPEQGLDGYTF
TGTGCCAGCAGCCCTGAACAGGGGCTGGATGGCTACACCTTC
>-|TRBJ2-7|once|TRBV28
CASSSQGLEQYF
TGTGCCAGCAGTTCTCAGGGCTTAGAGCAGTACTTC
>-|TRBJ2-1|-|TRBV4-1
CASSQGTGPYNEQFF
TGCGCCAGCAGCCAAGGAACAGGGCCCTACAATGAGCAGTTCTTC
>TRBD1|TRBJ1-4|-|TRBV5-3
CARSFPRDRGNEKLFF
TGTGCCAGAAGCTTTCCCCGGGACAGGGGCAATGAAAAACTGTTTTTT
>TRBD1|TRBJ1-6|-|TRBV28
CASSRGPRDRGFSYNSPLHF
TGTGCCAGCAGTCGCGGACCCCGGGACAGGGGGTTTTCCTATAATTCACCCCTCCACTTT
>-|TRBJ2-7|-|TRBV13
CASSLGRLYEQYF
TGTGCCAGCAGCTTAGGCCGACTTTACGAGCAGTACTTC
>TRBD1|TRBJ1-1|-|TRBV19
CASSIGQGAHTEAFF
TGTGCCAGTAGTATCGGACAGGGGGCGCATACTGAAGCTTTCTTT
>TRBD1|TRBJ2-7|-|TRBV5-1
CASSQGTVATLEQYF
TGCGCCAGCAGCCAAGGGACAGTTGCTACCCTCGAGCAGTACTTC
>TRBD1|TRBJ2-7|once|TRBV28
CASSPGQGPYEQYF
TGTGCCAGCAGTCCGGGACAGGGACCCTACGAGCAGTACTTC
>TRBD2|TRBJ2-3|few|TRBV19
CASKREEHRDTQYF
TGTGCCAGCAAGCGGGAAGAGCACAGAGATACGCAGTATTTT
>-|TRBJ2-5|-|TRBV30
CAWSVRGGERGQETQYF
TGTGCCTGGAGTGTACGTGGGGGCGAGAGGGGACAAGAGACCCAGTACTTC
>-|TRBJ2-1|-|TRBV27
CASSLNEGALYNEQFF
TGTGCCAGCAGTTTAAACGAGGGAGCCCTCTACAATGAGCAGTTCTTC
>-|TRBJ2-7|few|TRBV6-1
CASRDLIAISGKLVYEQYF
TGTGCCAGCCGTGACTTGATAGCGATTTCTGGCAAGCTTGTTTACGAGCAGTACTTC